The rows below give T cell receptor beta chains drawn from one sample of a study of human T cells and chemical hapten exposure. Via MiXCR, TCRdb re-called the RACE reads, giving one row per CDR3 protein. The sample yields fewer than 100,000 distinct CDR3 sequences, around 11% seen once. The material was whole blood, obtained in connection with sensitization to the hapten diphenylcyclopropenone (DPC). The receptors derive from a woman aged 40-49 years with alopecia areata. Some clones in this sample may be carry-over from other donors' samples. Each CDR3 is given with its conserved first and last residue. Fields, in order: V gene, clone size, J gene, D gene, CDR3 protein, CDR3 DNA. The D gene is left open where the match is weak. Clone size is not always given. Where it is, it says once, few, many or a class for expanded clones.

v_call: TRBV20-1
clone_size: few
j_call: TRBJ1-4
d_call: -
cdr3_aa: CSARPRDWEEKLFF
cdr3_nt: TGCAGTGCGAGACCCAGGGATTGGGAAGAAAAACTGTTTTTT

v_call: TRBV7-9
clone_size: many
j_call: TRBJ2-1
d_call: TRBD1
cdr3_aa: CAGRDRGNNEQFF
cdr3_nt: TGTGCCGGTCGGGACAGGGGGAACAATGAGCAGTTCTTC

v_call: TRBV11-2
clone_size: -
j_call: TRBJ2-2
d_call: -
cdr3_aa: CASSPRGLNTGELFF
cdr3_nt: TGTGCCAGCAGCCCGAGAGGCCTGAACACCGGGGAGCTGTTTTTT

v_call: TRBV20-1
clone_size: -
j_call: TRBJ2-3
d_call: -
cdr3_aa: CSARPGLPDTQYF
cdr3_nt: TGCAGTGCTAGGCCGGGACTTCCAGATACGCAGTATTTT

v_call: TRBV28
clone_size: -
j_call: TRBJ2-5
d_call: -
cdr3_aa: CASRQVAQETQYF
cdr3_nt: TGTGCCAGCAGACAGGTCGCCCAAGAGACCCAGTACTTC

v_call: TRBV27
clone_size: -
j_call: TRBJ1-5
d_call: TRBD1
cdr3_aa: CASSADRGNQPQHF
cdr3_nt: TGTGCCAGCAGTGCGGACAGGGGCAATCAGCCCCAGCATTTT

v_call: TRBV19
clone_size: -
j_call: TRBJ1-6
d_call: TRBD1
cdr3_aa: CASSTGTENSPLHF
cdr3_nt: TGTGCCAGTAGTACCGGGACAGAAAATTCACCCCTCCACTTT

v_call: TRBV10-3
clone_size: few
j_call: TRBJ2-7
d_call: -
cdr3_aa: CASGRTDSYEQYF
cdr3_nt: TGTGCCTCTGGCCGGACCGACTCCTACGAGCAGTACTTC

v_call: TRBV7-6
clone_size: few
j_call: TRBJ2-5
d_call: -
cdr3_aa: CASSLMETQYF
cdr3_nt: TGTGCCAGCAGCTTAATGGAGACCCAGTACTTC

v_call: TRBV28
clone_size: many
j_call: TRBJ2-5
d_call: TRBD1
cdr3_aa: CASSWTGDGETQYF
cdr3_nt: TGTGCCAGCAGTTGGACAGGGGATGGTGAGACCCAGTACTTC

v_call: TRBV15
clone_size: few
j_call: TRBJ2-1
d_call: TRBD2
cdr3_aa: CATSRVSSGSGNEQFF
cdr3_nt: TGTGCCACCAGCAGAGTCTCTAGCGGGAGTGGAAATGAGCAGTTCTTC

v_call: TRBV10-3
clone_size: few
j_call: TRBJ2-7
d_call: TRBD1
cdr3_aa: CAISGQGGKYEQYF
cdr3_nt: TGTGCCATCAGTGGACAGGGGGGAAAGTACGAGCAGTACTTC

v_call: TRBV20-1
clone_size: -
j_call: TRBJ1-2
d_call: -
cdr3_aa: CSARIANYGYTF
cdr3_nt: TGCAGTGCTCGGATAGCTAACTATGGCTACACCTTC

v_call: TRBV6-2/TRBV6-3
clone_size: -
j_call: TRBJ1-5
d_call: -
cdr3_aa: CASSFRRLGNQPQHF
cdr3_nt: TGTGCCAGCAGTTTCCGCCGACTGGGCAATCAGCCCCAGCATTTT

v_call: TRBV29-1
clone_size: few
j_call: TRBJ2-1
d_call: -
cdr3_aa: CSVVRTSSYNEQFF
cdr3_nt: TGCAGCGTTGTTCGGACAAGCTCCTACAATGAGCAGTTCTTC

v_call: TRBV6-2/TRBV6-3
clone_size: -
j_call: TRBJ1-5
d_call: TRBD1
cdr3_aa: CASSYSGRGRDQPQHF
cdr3_nt: TGTGCCAGCAGTTACTCTGGCAGGGGGCGCGATCAGCCCCAGCATTTT

v_call: TRBV24-1
clone_size: few
j_call: TRBJ2-5
d_call: -
cdr3_aa: CATSDTQGHQETQYF
cdr3_nt: TGTGCCACCAGTGACACACAGGGCCACCAAGAGACCCAGTACTTC

v_call: TRBV10-3
clone_size: -
j_call: TRBJ2-7
d_call: TRBD2
cdr3_aa: CAIRGQGPTSGKDEQYF
cdr3_nt: TGTGCCATCAGAGGACAGGGGCCGACTAGCGGGAAAGACGAGCAGTACTTC

v_call: TRBV2
clone_size: -
j_call: TRBJ2-2
d_call: -
cdr3_aa: CASSVGARVRSELFF
cdr3_nt: TGTGCCAGCAGTGTGGGAGCGCGCGTCAGGTCGGAGCTGTTTTTT

v_call: TRBV12-3/TRBV12-4
clone_size: -
j_call: TRBJ1-3
d_call: -
cdr3_aa: CASSFWDPTIYF
cdr3_nt: TGTGCCAGCAGTTTTTGGGACCCCACCATATATTTT

v_call: TRBV24-1
clone_size: many
j_call: TRBJ1-1
d_call: -
cdr3_aa: CATSEQGGAEAFF
cdr3_nt: TGTGCCACCAGTGAACAAGGAGGGGCTGAAGCTTTCTTT

v_call: TRBV5-1
clone_size: -
j_call: TRBJ2-6
d_call: -
cdr3_aa: CASSLLQKSSGANVLTF
cdr3_nt: TGCGCCAGCAGCTTGCTACAGAAGAGCTCTGGGGCCAACGTCCTGACTTTC

v_call: TRBV5-1
clone_size: few
j_call: TRBJ2-5
d_call: TRBD1
cdr3_aa: CASSGQGVQETQYF
cdr3_nt: TGCGCCAGCAGCGGACAGGGGGTACAAGAGACCCAGTACTTC

v_call: TRBV4-2
clone_size: -
j_call: TRBJ2-2
d_call: -
cdr3_aa: CASPELFF
cdr3_nt: TGTGCCAGTCCTGAGCTGTTTTTT

v_call: TRBV6-5
clone_size: many
j_call: TRBJ2-3
d_call: -
cdr3_aa: CASRPAGNTDTQYF
cdr3_nt: TGTGCCAGCAGACCGGCGGGAAACACAGATACGCAGTATTTT

v_call: TRBV29-1
clone_size: many
j_call: TRBJ1-3
d_call: -
cdr3_aa: CSVEHDDRRGTIYF
cdr3_nt: TGCAGCGTTGAACACGACGACCGCCGAGGCACCATATATTTT

v_call: TRBV28
clone_size: -
j_call: TRBJ2-3
d_call: -
cdr3_aa: CASSPRLVATDTQYF
cdr3_nt: TGTGCCAGCAGTCCGCGTCTAGTAGCCACAGATACGCAGTATTTT

v_call: TRBV6-2/TRBV6-3
clone_size: -
j_call: TRBJ2-2
d_call: TRBD2
cdr3_aa: CASSPGGSHTGELFF
cdr3_nt: TGTGCCAGCAGTCCCGGGGGGAGCCACACCGGGGAGCTGTTTTTT

v_call: TRBV28
clone_size: many
j_call: TRBJ2-1
d_call: TRBD2
cdr3_aa: CASSSAEAGAYNEQFF
cdr3_nt: TGTGCCAGCAGTTCGGCTGAGGCGGGAGCATACAATGAGCAGTTCTTC